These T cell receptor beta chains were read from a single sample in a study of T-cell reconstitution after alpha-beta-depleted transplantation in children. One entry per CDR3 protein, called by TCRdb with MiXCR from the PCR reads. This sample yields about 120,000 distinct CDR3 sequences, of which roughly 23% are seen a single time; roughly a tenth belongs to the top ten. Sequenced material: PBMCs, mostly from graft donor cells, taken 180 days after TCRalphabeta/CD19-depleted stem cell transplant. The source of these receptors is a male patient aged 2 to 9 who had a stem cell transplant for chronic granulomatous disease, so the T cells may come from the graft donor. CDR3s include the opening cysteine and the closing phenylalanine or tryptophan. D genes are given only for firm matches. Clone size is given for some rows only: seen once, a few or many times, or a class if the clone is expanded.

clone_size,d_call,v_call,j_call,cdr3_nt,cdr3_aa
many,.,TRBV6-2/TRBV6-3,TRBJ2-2,TGTGCCAGCAGTTATAGCGGGAACACCGGGGAGCTGTTTTTT,CASSYSGNTGELFF
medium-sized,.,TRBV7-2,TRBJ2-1,TGTGCCAGCAGCGCCGTCGCCGGGACCAACAATGAGCAGTTCTTC,CASSAVAGTNNEQFF
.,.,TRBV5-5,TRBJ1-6,TGTGCCAGCAGCTTGGGAGGGGGACGTTATAATTCACCCCTCCACTTT,CASSLGGGRYNSPLHF
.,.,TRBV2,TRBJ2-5,TGTGCCAGCAGTGAAGTGCGGATAGGCGAGACCCAGTACTTC,CASSEVRIGETQYF
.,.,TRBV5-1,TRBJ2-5,TGCGCCAGCAGCTTTGAGCGGCAAGAGACCCAGTACTTC,CASSFERQETQYF
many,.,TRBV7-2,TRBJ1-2,TGTGCCAGCACCGTAATAAAAGGCTATGGCTACACCTTC,CASTVIKGYGYTF
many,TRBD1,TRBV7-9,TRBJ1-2,TGTGCCAGCAGCTTAGTGGGGGGACAGGGCGCTTATGGCTACACCTTC,CASSLVGGQGAYGYTF
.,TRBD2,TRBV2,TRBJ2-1,TGTGCCAGCAGTGACGATCCGGGACTAGCGTCGCCAACCTACAATGAGCAGTTCTTC,CASSDDPGLASPTYNEQFF
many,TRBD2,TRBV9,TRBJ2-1,TGTGCCAGCAGCCCCATAGCGGGAGCGTCCAATGAGCAGTTCTTC,CASSPIAGASNEQFF
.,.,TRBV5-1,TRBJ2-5,TGCGCCAGCAGCAGGCCCCAAGAGACCCAGTACTTC,CASSRPQETQYF
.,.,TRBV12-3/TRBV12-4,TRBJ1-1,TGTGCCAGCAGTTTGTCGGCAGGGCTCACTGAAGCTTTCTTT,CASSLSAGLTEAFF
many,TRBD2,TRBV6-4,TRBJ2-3,TGTGCCAGCAGTGACACCGCGGGAGGCACAGATACGCAGTATTTT,CASSDTAGGTDTQYF
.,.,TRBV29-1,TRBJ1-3,TGCAGCGGGACCCGCAGGGAACGCTCTGGAAACACCATATATTTT,CSGTRRERSGNTIYF
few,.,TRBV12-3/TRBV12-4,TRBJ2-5,TGTGCCAGCAGTTTGGGGACTCCTCTTAGGGACCAGTACTTC,CASSLGTPLRDQYF
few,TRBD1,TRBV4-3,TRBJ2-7,TGCGCCAGCAGCCAGAGACAGGGCCCTTACGAGCAGTACTTC,CASSQRQGPYEQYF
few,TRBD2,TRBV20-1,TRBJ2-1,TGCAGTGCTAGACTTACTAGCGGGAGGTCCCAAGTCCTATACAATGAGCAGTTCTTC,CSARLTSGRSQVLYNEQFF
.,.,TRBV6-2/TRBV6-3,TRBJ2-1,TGTGCCAGCAGTTACCAGCGGCTAAATGAGCAGTTCTTC,CASSYQRLNEQFF
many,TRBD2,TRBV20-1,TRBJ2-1,TGCAGTGCTAGCGAGAGGGGGTGGACTAGCGGGATAAGCTCCTACAATGAGCAGTTCTTC,CSASERGWTSGISSYNEQFF
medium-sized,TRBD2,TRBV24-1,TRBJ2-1,TGTGCCATCACGAGCGGGGAGTACAATGAGCAGTTCTTC,CAITSGEYNEQFF
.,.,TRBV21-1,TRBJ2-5,TGTGCCAGCAGGACAGGGTTCCGGTACTTC,CASRTGFRYF
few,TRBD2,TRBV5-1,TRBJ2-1,TGCGCCAGCAGCTTGCCTAGCGGGAGTAGCTCCTACAATGAGCAGTTCTTC,CASSLPSGSSSYNEQFF
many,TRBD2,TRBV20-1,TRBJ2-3,TGCAGTGCTAGAATAGCGGGAGCCCTCACAGATACGCAGTATTTT,CSARIAGALTDTQYF
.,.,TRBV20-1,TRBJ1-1,TGCAGTGCTAGTGTTGAGGGGCGGAACACTGAAGCTTTCTTT,CSASVEGRNTEAFF
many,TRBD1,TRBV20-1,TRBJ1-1,TGCAGTGCTAGTGGGGACAGAAGGGGAGCTTTCTTT,CSASGDRRGAFF
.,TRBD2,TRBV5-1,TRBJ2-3,TGCGCCAGCAGCAAGGGACTAGCCGCAGATACGCAGTATTTT,CASSKGLAADTQYF
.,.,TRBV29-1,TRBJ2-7,TGCAGCGTGGGGGGACAAAGTTACGAGCAGTACTTC,CSVGGQSYEQYF
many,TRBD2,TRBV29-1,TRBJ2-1,TGCAGCGTTGCCCTCCTAGCGGGAGGGGACAATGAGCAGTTCTTC,CSVALLAGGDNEQFF
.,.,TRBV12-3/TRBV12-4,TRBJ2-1,TGTGCCACCAAAGGGACATCTTCCTACAATGAGCAGTTCTTC,CATKGTSSYNEQFF
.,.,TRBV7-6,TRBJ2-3,TGTGCCAGCAGCAGGACTGGCACAGATACGCAGTATTTT,CASSRTGTDTQYF
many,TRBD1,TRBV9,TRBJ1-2,TGTGCCAGCAGCGTATCAGGGGGCGGTGGCTACACCTTC,CASSVSGGGGYTF
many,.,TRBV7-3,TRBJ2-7,TGTGCCAGCAGCTTACAGGGGGGGGGATACGAGCAGTACTTC,CASSLQGGGYEQYF
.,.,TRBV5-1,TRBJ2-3,TGCGCCAGCAGCTTGGGTTGGGGAGATACGCAGTATTTT,CASSLGWGDTQYF
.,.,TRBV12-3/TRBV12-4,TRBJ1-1,TGTGCCAGCAGTTTAGTCCCGACAGTTAACACTGAAGCTTTCTTT,CASSLVPTVNTEAFF
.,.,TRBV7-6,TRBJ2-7,TGTGCCAGCAGCTTAGAAGTGGAGGGCCCATACGAGCAGTACTTC,CASSLEVEGPYEQYF
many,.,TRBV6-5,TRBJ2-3,TGTGCCAGCAGTTACGCCGGGGGAAGCGGCACAGATACGCAGTATTTT,CASSYAGGSGTDTQYF
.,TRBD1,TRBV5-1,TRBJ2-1,TGCGCCAGCAGCTACTCGGGACAGATCAATGAGCAGTTCTTC,CASSYSGQINEQFF
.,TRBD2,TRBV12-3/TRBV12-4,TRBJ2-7,TGTGCCAGCAGTTTTACTAGCGGGCAAACCACCTACGAGCAGTACTTC,CASSFTSGQTTYEQYF
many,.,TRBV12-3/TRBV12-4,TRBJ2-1,TGTGCCAGCAGTTTAGTCCAGTATGAGCAGTTCTTC,CASSLVQYEQFF
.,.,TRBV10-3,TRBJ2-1,TGTGCCATCAGTGACCACAAACAGGGAAATGAGCAGTTCTTC,CAISDHKQGNEQFF
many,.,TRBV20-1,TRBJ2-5,TGCAGTTCAGCAGGGGAACGAGAGACCCAGTACTTC,CSSAGERETQYF
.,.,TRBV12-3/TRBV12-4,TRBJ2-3,TGTGCCAGCAGTTCTTTCGCCGGGGGCACAGATACGCAGTATTTT,CASSSFAGGTDTQYF
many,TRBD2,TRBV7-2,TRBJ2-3,TGTGCCAGCAGCTTAGCCCCGACTAGCGGATACACAGATACGCAGTATTTT,CASSLAPTSGYTDTQYF
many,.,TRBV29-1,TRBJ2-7,TGCAGCGTTGCTGCTAGGGCCAACGAGCAGTACTTC,CSVAARANEQYF